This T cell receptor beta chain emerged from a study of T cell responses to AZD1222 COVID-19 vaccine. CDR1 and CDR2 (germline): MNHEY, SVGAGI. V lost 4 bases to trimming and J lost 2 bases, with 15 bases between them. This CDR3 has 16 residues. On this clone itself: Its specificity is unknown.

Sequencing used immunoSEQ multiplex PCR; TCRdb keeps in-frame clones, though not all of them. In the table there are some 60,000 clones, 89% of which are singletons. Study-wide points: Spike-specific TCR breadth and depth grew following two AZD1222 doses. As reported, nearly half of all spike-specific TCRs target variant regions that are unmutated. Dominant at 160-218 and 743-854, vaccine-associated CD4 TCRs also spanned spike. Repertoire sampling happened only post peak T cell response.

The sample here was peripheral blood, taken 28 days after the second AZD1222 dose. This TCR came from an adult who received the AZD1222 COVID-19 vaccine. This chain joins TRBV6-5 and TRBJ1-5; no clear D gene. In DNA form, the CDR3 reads TGTGCCAGCAGTTCCATAAGTGGTGGGGGCAATCAGCCCCAGCATTTT. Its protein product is CASSSISGGGNQPQHF.